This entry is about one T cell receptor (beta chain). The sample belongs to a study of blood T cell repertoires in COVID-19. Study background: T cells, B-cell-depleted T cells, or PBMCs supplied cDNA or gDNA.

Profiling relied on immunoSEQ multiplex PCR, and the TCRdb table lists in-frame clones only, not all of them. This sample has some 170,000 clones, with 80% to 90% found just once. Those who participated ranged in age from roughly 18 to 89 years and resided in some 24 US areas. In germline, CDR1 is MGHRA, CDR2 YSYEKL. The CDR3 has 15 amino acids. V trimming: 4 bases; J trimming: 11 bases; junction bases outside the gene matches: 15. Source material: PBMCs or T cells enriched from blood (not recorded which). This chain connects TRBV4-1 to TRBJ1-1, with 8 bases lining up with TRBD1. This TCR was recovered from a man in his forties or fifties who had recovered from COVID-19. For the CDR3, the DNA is TGCGCCAGCAGCCCATCTGGAGGTCAGGGGGCGCGTGCTTTCTTT. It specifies CASSPSGGQGARAFF.